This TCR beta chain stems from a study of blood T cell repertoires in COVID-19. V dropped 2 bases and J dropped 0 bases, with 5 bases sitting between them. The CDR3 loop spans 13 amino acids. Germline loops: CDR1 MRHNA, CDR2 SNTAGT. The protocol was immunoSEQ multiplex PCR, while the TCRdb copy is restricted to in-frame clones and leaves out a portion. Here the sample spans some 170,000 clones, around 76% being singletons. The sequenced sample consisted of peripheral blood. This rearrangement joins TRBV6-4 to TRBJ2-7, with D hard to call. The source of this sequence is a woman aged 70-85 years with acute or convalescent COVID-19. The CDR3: CASSDRSSYEQYF. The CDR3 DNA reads TGTGCCAGCAGTGACCGGAGCTCCTACGAGCAGTACTTC.